This is a list of T cell receptor beta chains from one sample in a study of blood T cell repertoires in COVID-19. Clones were sequenced by immunoSEQ multiplex PCR, and TCRdb holds only the in-frame ones, with some missing. Of about 150,000 clones in the sample, 84% were seen once. The sample taken for sequencing was peripheral blood. These receptors all stem from a man younger than 45 with COVID-19, enrolled during active disease. The CDR3 runs from the conserved cysteine through the conserved F or W. The order of the fields is V gene, J gene, D gene, clone size, CDR3 DNA, CDR3 protein. The D gene is left open where the match is weak. Clone size is stated in some rows and not others, as once, few, many or a class when expanded.

TRBV2	TRBJ1-4	TRBD1	NA	TGTGCCAGCAGTTCCGGGACAGGGACTGAAAAACTGTTTTTT	CASSSGTGTEKLFF
TRBV25-1	TRBJ2-5	NA	once	TGTGCCAGCAGCACCCACGGGGTTTCTTTGGAGACCCAGTACTTC	CASSTHGVSLETQYF
TRBV2	TRBJ2-1	TRBD2	NA	TGTGCCAGCACCTGGACTAGCGGGAGTCCCGATGAGCAGTTCTTC	CASTWTSGSPDEQFF
TRBV27	TRBJ1-5	NA	NA	TGTGCCAGCAGTTTAAACGGGGGGCTTAGCAATCAGCCCCAGCATTTT	CASSLNGGLSNQPQHF
TRBV11-1	TRBJ2-1	NA	NA	TGTGCCAGCAGCGGTTTACAGGGCAATGAGCAGTTCTTC	CASSGLQGNEQFF
TRBV11-2	TRBJ1-1	NA	NA	TGTGCCAGCAGCCATACCCGAACGGGGACTGAAGCTTTCTTT	CASSHTRTGTEAFF
TRBV18	TRBJ2-2	NA	once	TGTGCCAGCTCACCACCACTGGGAGGGGGAAACACCGGGGAGCTGTTTTTT	CASSPPLGGGNTGELFF
TRBV7-9	TRBJ2-2	TRBD2	few	TGTGCCAGCAGCTTAGACGGGAGGGGAACCGGGGAGCTGTTTTTT	CASSLDGRGTGELFF
TRBV4-3	TRBJ1-2	TRBD1	few	TGCGCCAGCAGCCACGGAAAATTTACAGGGGTGGGTGGCTACACCTTC	CASSHGKFTGVGGYTF
TRBV7-2	TRBJ2-7	NA	NA	TGTGCCAGCAGCTTAGCGCCAGGTGGCGCTCTCGAGCAGTACTTC	CASSLAPGGALEQYF
TRBV24-1	TRBJ1-4	NA	NA	TGTGCCACCTCAGGTGGGGCGGCGGGAAGTGAAAAACTGTTTTTT	CATSGGAAGSEKLFF
TRBV30	TRBJ2-3	TRBD2	NA	TGTGCCTGGAGTTCGTCGGTGAGAGCGGGGGGGTTCGGAGGTACGCAGTATTTT	CAWSSSVRAGGFGGTQYF
TRBV27	TRBJ2-3	NA	NA	TGTGCCAGCAGTTCCCTCACGGCAGATACGCAGTATTTT	CASSSLTADTQYF
TRBV29-1	TRBJ1-1	NA	NA	TGCAGCGTACTCCGGGATAGCACTGAAGCTTTCTTT	CSVLRDSTEAFF
TRBV14	TRBJ2-5	NA	NA	TGTGCCAGCAGCCATTCGGAGACCCAGTACTTC	CASSHSETQYF
TRBV24-1	TRBJ2-3	NA	once	TGTGCCACCAGTGAATACCTCGGGGGAGATACGCAGTATTTT	CATSEYLGGDTQYF
TRBV3-1/TRBV3-2	TRBJ2-2	NA	once	TGTGCCAGCAGTCCTCGGGGATACACCGGGGAGCTGTTTTTT	CASSPRGYTGELFF
TRBV4-1	TRBJ2-3	TRBD1	few	TGCGCCAGCAGCCCGGGGGACAGGGTTAGGACAGATACGCAGTATTTT	CASSPGDRVRTDTQYF
TRBV5-6	TRBJ1-6	NA	NA	TGTGCCAGCAGACCAGCCAGGGAAGGGGATTCACCCCTCCACTTT	CASRPAREGDSPLHF
TRBV6-5	TRBJ1-4	NA	NA	TGTGCCAGCAGTAGACACAGGGATAATGAAAAACTGTTTTTT	CASSRHRDNEKLFF
TRBV27	TRBJ2-2	NA	NA	TGTGCCAGCAGTGAACAGGGTAGGGTCACCGGGGAGCTGTTTTTT	CASSEQGRVTGELFF
TRBV10-3	TRBJ2-7	NA	NA	TGTGCCATCAGTGCAGGGGTAGAGCAGTACTTC	CAISAGVEQYF
TRBV10-3	TRBJ1-2	TRBD1	NA	TGTGCCATCAGCGGAGCACAGGGGATCTATGGCTACACCTTC	CAISGAQGIYGYTF
TRBV6-5	TRBJ1-1	TRBD1	NA	TGTGCCACCAGGGACAGAGGTCTTGAAGCTTTCTTT	CATRDRGLEAFF
TRBV10-1	TRBJ1-2	NA	NA	TGCGCCAGCACCTTTTTCCGTCCCGGGGGCTACACCTTC	CASTFFRPGGYTF
TRBV9	TRBJ2-1	TRBD2	NA	TGTGCCAGCAGCGTAGGGGGTAGCGGGGCCTACAATGAGCAGTTCTTC	CASSVGGSGAYNEQFF
TRBV7-2	TRBJ2-1	NA	NA	TGTGCCAGCAGCCCGGGAAGATACAATGAGCAGTTCTTC	CASSPGRYNEQFF
TRBV2	TRBJ2-1	TRBD1	NA	TGTGCCAGCAGTCAAGCCGGGACAGGGAACAATGAGCAGTTCTTC	CASSQAGTGNNEQFF
TRBV6-5	TRBJ2-4	NA	NA	TGTGCCAGCAGCTTACAGGTGAAGGACATTCAGTACTTC	CASSLQVKDIQYF
TRBV5-4	TRBJ2-2	NA	NA	TGTGCCAGCAGCCCAAGACTGGGTTCGGGTTTCGGGGAGCTGTTTTTT	CASSPRLGSGFGELFF
TRBV7-2	TRBJ2-3	NA	NA	TGTGCCAGCAGCCCCTATAGCACAGATACGCAGTATTTT	CASSPYSTDTQYF
TRBV9	TRBJ2-1	TRBD2	NA	TGTGCCAGCAGCGTAGAAAGAGGGCTAGCGGCGTACAATGAGCAGTTCTTC	CASSVERGLAAYNEQFF
TRBV3-1/TRBV3-2	TRBJ2-1	TRBD2	few	TGTGCCAGCAGCCAAGGCCTAGCGGGAGGTGAGCAGTTCTTC	CASSQGLAGGEQFF
TRBV9	TRBJ2-7	NA	NA	TGTGCCAGCAGCGCCCTAGGGGGGGCCTACGAGCAGTACTTC	CASSALGGAYEQYF
TRBV5-6	TRBJ2-1	TRBD1	once	TGTGCCAGCAGCTCCGGGACAGGGACCTCTGAGCAGTTCTTC	CASSSGTGTSEQFF
TRBV14	TRBJ1-1	TRBD1	NA	TGTGCCAGCAGCCACTACACAGGGGGCACTGAAGCTTTCTTT	CASSHYTGGTEAFF
TRBV9	TRBJ2-1	TRBD2	NA	TGTGCCAGCAGCGTCCGACTAGCGGGCCACAATGAGCAGTTCTTC	CASSVRLAGHNEQFF
TRBV19	TRBJ2-3	TRBD1	few	TGTGCCAGTAGTACCGGACAGGGCACAGATACGCAGTATTTT	CASSTGQGTDTQYF
TRBV6-5	TRBJ2-7	NA	NA	TGTGCCAGCAGCAGGGACAAGGGAGGGGGCGAGCAGTACTTC	CASSRDKGGGEQYF
TRBV10-3	TRBJ1-2	NA	once	TGTGCCATCAGTGTCGCGGCAGGGAACTATGGCTACACCTTC	CAISVAAGNYGYTF
TRBV7-7	TRBJ2-2	NA	NA	TGTGCTAGCAGCCACAATACCGGGGAGCTGTTTTTT	CASSHNTGELFF
TRBV9	TRBJ2-1	NA	NA	TGTGCCAGCAGCGAACCCCTTCGGGGGAGCGCCTACAATGAGCAGTTCTTC	CASSEPLRGSAYNEQFF
TRBV30	TRBJ2-7	TRBD1	NA	TGTGCCTGGAGCTACAGGGGGCGAACCTACGAGCAGTACTTC	CAWSYRGRTYEQYF
TRBV6-6	TRBJ2-1	TRBD1	NA	TGTGCCAGCAGTCCTGTCCCCCCGGGACAGGGGGCCGATGAGCAGTTCTTC	CASSPVPPGQGADEQFF
TRBV7-9	TRBJ2-7	NA	NA	TGTGCCAGCAGCTTAGCTGGCAGGTCCTACGAGCAGTACTTC	CASSLAGRSYEQYF
TRBV5-4	TRBJ2-5	NA	NA	TGTGCCAGCAGCCGTAATAGCGGACAAGAGACCCAGTACTTC	CASSRNSGQETQYF